What follows is one T cell receptor (beta chain) and its context. Germline assignment: CDR1 MGHRA and CDR2 YSYEKL. The CDR3 contains 13 residues. V dropped 0 bases and J dropped 14 bases, with 14 bases sitting between them. This entry comes from a study of OX40 agonist ivuxolimab in advanced cancers. Using immunoSEQ multiplex PCR, the repertoire was profiled, and TCRdb retains in-frame clones only, with some absent. The profile shows about 47,000 clones, approximately 82% of them singletons. The material was CD4+ or CD8+ T cells sorted from blood, obtained in a trial of the OX40 agonist ivuxolimab. This receptor was identified in an adult with an advanced solid tumor such as melanoma, head and neck, liver or kidney cancer. This chain connects TRBV4-1 to TRBJ2-1; possibly TRBD2 for D (6 bases). CDR3 nucleotides: TGCGCCAGCAGCCAAGATAGAGCGGGTCGGGAGTTCTTC. Translating gives CASSQDRAGREFF.